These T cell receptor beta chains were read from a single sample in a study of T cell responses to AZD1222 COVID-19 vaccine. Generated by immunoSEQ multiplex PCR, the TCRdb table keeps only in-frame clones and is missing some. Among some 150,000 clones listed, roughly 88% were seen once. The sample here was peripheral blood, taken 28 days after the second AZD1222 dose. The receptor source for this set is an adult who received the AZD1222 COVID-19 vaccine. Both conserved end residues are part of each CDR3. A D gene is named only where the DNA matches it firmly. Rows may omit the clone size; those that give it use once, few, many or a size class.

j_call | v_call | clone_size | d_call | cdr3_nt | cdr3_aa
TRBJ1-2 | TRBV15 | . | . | TGTGCCACCAGCAGAGAGGACTTCCTCTTGGGCTACACCTTC | CATSREDFLLGYTF
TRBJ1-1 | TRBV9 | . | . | TGTGCCAGCAAATCGCTCGGGGGCTCGGTCACTGAAGCTTTCTTT | CASKSLGGSVTEAFF
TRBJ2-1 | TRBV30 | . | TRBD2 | TGTGCCTCCCGGGCGGGGGATGAGCAGTTCTTC | CASRAGDEQFF
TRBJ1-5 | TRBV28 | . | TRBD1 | TGTGCCAGCAGGGCGACAGGGTATAGCAATCAGCCCCAGCATTTT | CASRATGYSNQPQHF
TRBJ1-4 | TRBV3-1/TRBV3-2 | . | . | TGTGCCAGCAGCCAACCCGGACCCGACTACGGAAAACTGTTTTTT | CASSQPGPDYGKLFF
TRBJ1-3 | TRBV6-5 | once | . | TGTGCCAGCAGCCCGGGACGGTCTGGAAACACCATATATTTT | CASSPGRSGNTIYF
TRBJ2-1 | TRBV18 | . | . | TGTGCCAGCTCACCCGGGGGATACAATGAGCAGTTCTTC | CASSPGGYNEQFF
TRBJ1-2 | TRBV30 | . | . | TGTGCCTGGAGCCCAGGAGGTGGCTACACCTTC | CAWSPGGGYTF
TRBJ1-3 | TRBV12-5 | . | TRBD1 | TGTGCTAGTGGTTTGAGACAGGGCCCCCTCTCTGGAAACACCATATATTTT | CASGLRQGPLSGNTIYF
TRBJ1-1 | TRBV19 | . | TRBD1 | TGTGCCAGTAGTATTAACGGGGACAGGGCTTTCTTT | CASSINGDRAFF
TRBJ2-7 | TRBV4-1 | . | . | TGCGCCAGCAGCCACGGTTTCGAGTACAACTACGAGCAGTACTTC | CASSHGFEYNYEQYF
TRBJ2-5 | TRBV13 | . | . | TGTGCCAGCAGCGCCACACGGGAAGAGACCCAGTACTTC | CASSATREETQYF
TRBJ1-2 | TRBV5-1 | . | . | TGCGCCAGCAGCCCCGACCAGAACTATGGCTACACCTTC | CASSPDQNYGYTF
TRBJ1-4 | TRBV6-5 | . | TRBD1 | TGTGCCAGCAGTACCGGGACAGGGTTAGAAAAACTGTTTTTT | CASSTGTGLEKLFF
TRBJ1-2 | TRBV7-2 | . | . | TGTGCCAGCAGCCGGGCCACCTTAATCTATGGCTACACCTTC | CASSRATLIYGYTF
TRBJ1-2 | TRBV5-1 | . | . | TGCGCCAGCAGCTCCCGCACCGGGAACTTCTATGGCTACACCTTC | CASSSRTGNFYGYTF
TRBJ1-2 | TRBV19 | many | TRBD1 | TGTGCCAGTAATCCCGGGCAGGGGGCTTTCAATGGCTACACCTTC | CASNPGQGAFNGYTF
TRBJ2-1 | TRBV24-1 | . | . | TGTGCCACCAGTGATAGGGGCAATGAGCAGTTCTTC | CATSDRGNEQFF
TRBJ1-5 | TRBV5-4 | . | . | TGTGCCAGCAGCTTCCAGGGGTCGGATCAGCCCCAGCATTTT | CASSFQGSDQPQHF
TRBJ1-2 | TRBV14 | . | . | TGTGCCAGCAGCCAAGATAAAGGTCCAGAGGGCTACACCTTC | CASSQDKGPEGYTF
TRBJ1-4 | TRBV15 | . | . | TGTGCCACCAGCCCCCCGGGGATTAATGAAAAACTGTTTTTT | CATSPPGINEKLFF
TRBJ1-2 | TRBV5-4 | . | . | TGTGCCAGCAGCTTGACAGGCCGTAACTATGGCTACACCTTC | CASSLTGRNYGYTF
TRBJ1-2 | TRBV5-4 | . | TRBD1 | TGTGCCAGCAGCCCGGGACAGGGGATCTATGGCTACACCTTC | CASSPGQGIYGYTF
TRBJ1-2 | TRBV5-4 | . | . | TGTGCCAGCAGCCCGGACGGAAACTATGGCTACACCTTC | CASSPDGNYGYTF
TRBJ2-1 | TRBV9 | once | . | TGTGCCAGCAGCACCCGTAGGGTGGGGTCCTACAATGAGCAGTTCTTC | CASSTRRVGSYNEQFF
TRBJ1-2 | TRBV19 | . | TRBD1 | TGTGCCAGTAGTATAGCGGACAGGGACTATGGCTACACCTTC | CASSIADRDYGYTF
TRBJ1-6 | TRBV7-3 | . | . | TGTGCCAGCAGCTTAAAAGGGAACTCCAATTCACCCCTCCACTTT | CASSLKGNSNSPLHF
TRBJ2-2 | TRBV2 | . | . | TGTGCCAGCATTTTAAACCCGGGACTCGCCGATGTATTTACCGGGGAGCTGTTTTTT | CASILNPGLADVFTGELFF
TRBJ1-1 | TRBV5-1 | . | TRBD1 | TGCGCCAGCAGCCCCGGGACAGTTAACACTGAAGCTTTCTTT | CASSPGTVNTEAFF
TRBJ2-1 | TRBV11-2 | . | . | TGTGCCAGCAGCTTTCCCAGGTTAGCCTACAATGAGCAGTTCTTC | CASSFPRLAYNEQFF
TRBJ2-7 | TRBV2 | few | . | TGTGCCAGCAGTCCGACCGCTTCCTACGAGCAGTACTTC | CASSPTASYEQYF
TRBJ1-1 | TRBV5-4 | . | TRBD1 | TGTGCCAGCAGCCCTGGGGGACAGGGGAGCGCTGAAGCTTTCTTT | CASSPGGQGSAEAFF
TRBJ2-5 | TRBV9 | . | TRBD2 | TGTGCCAGCAGCGGACATAGCGGGGGGCAAGAGACCCAGTACTTC | CASSGHSGGQETQYF
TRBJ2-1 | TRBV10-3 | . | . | TGTGCCATCAGATTTCGGACGTATGGGGATGAGCAGTTCTTC | CAIRFRTYGDEQFF
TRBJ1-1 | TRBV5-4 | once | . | TGTGCCAGCAGCTTAGCCCCCAGTGAAGCTTTCTTT | CASSLAPSEAFF
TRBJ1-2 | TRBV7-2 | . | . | TGTGCCAGCAGCCTCCTCCCGGCCAAGACGGAGGGCTACACCTTC | CASSLLPAKTEGYTF
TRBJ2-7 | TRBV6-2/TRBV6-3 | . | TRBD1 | TGTGCCAGCAGTTACCGACAGGGAGCCTACGAGCAGTACTTC | CASSYRQGAYEQYF
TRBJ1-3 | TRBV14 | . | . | TGTGCCAGCAGCCCCTCCTTCTCTGGAAACACCATATATTTT | CASSPSFSGNTIYF
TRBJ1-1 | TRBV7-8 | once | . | TGTGCCAGCAGCTCCCCCGAGCGGGGTCTGAACACTGAAGCTTTCTTT | CASSSPERGLNTEAFF
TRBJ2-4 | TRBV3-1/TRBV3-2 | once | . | TGTGCCAGCAGCACGGGACGGCAACAGTACTTC | CASSTGRQQYF
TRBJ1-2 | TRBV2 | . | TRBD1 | TGTGCCAGCAGACTACAGGGGAGATATGGCTACACCTTC | CASRLQGRYGYTF
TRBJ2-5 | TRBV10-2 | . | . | TGCGCCAGCGTTGGCCGATCCCAAGAGACCCAGTACTTC | CASVGRSQETQYF
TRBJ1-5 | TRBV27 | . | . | TGTGCCAGCAGTTTAGGGAGCACCAGCAATCAGCCCCAGCATTTT | CASSLGSTSNQPQHF
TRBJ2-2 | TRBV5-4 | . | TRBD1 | TGTGCCAGCAGCAACAGGGGGATTGCCGGGGAGCTGTTTTTT | CASSNRGIAGELFF
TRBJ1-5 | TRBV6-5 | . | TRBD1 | TGTGCCAGCTCGGGACAGGACAATCAGCCCCAGCATTTT | CASSGQDNQPQHF
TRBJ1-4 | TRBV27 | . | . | TGTGCCAGCAGTATAAGTCAGAACCGACAGCGACTTACGGAAAAACTGTTTTTT | CASSISQNRQRLTEKLFF
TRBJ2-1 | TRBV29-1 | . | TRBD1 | TGCGGCTCTGGGGGCACAGGGGTGTTCTTC | CGSGGTGVFF
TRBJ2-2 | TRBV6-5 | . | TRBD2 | TGTGCCAGCAGAGCGGGAGGCACCGGGGAGCTGTTTTTT | CASRAGGTGELFF
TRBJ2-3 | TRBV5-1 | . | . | TGCGCCAGCAGCGTTGAGCGGAGCACAGATACGCAGTATTTT | CASSVERSTDTQYF
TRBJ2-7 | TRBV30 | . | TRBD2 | TGTGCCTGGGACTATAGCGGGGGGGCCGTTGAGCAGTACTTC | CAWDYSGGAVEQYF